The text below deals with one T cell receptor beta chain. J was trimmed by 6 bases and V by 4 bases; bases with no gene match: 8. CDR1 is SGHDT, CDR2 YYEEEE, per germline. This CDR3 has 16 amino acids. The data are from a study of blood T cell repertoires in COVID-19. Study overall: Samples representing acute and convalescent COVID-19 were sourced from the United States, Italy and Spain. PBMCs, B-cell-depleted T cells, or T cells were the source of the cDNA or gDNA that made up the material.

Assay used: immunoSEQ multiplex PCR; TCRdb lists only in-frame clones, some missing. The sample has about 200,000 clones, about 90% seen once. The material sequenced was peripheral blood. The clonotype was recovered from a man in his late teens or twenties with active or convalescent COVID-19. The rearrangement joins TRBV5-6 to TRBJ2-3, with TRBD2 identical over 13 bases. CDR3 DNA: TGTGCCAGCAGCCCACGGACTAGCGGGGGTCCGGATACGCAGTATTTT. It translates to CASSPRTSGGPDTQYF.